This T cell receptor (beta chain) stems from a study of identical twins. TCRdb re-analysed the 5' RACE reads in MiXCR, keeping a single row per CDR3 protein. Here the sample spans fewer than 250,000 distinct CDR3 sequences, approximately 7% being singletons. The table lists this clonotype with many counts. These same records also appear under a second study, on yellow fever vaccine responses in identical twins.

Source material: memory (CD45RO+) T cells sorted from blood. The clonotype originates from a woman aged 18-29 years in good health.

The CDR3 DNA follows: TGTGCCAGCAGTTTAGGCGCTCAGGGGGGCTATGGCTACACCTTC. Protein: CASSLGAQGGYGYTF. The rearrangement links TRBV12-3 or TRBV12-4 to TRBJ1-2; 7 nucleotides line up with TRBD1. Germline trimming cut 1 base from V and 4 bases from J; bases unmatched to any gene: 6. CDR3 length: 15 residues.